These 24 T cell receptor beta chains share one sample of origin, sequenced in a study of T cells in Graves' hyperthyroidism and ophthalmopathy. It was RNA transcripts that yielded the amplified TCR beta CDR3 regions. A first-round RT-PCR of the TCR CDR3 used the HTBI primer set. In TCRdb, the multiplex PCR reads were re-called with MiXCR into one record per CDR3 protein. The sample holds a few hundred thousand distinct CDR3 sequences, about an eighth seen once. Sequences were obtained from blood. The receptors derive from a woman aged 18-30 years with Graves' hyperthyroidism.

This rearrangement joins TRBV12-5 to TRBJ2-2; TRBD1 matches 7 bases. V lost 10 bases, J lost 1 base, and 3 bases stayed unmatched. CDR3 length: 13 amino acids. Germline V lookup: CDR1 LGHNT, CDR2 FRNRAP. Written as DNA, the CDR3 is TGTGCTACCGGGACAGAGAACACCGGGGAGCTGTTTTTT. It yields the protein CATGTENTGELFF.

The gene calls are TRBV9 and TRBJ1-2; D is uncertain. Germline V lookup: CDR1 SGDLS, CDR2 YYNGEE. The CDR3 is 13 amino acids. V lost 4 bases to trimming and J lost 1 base, with 8 bases between them. CDR3 sequence (DNA): TGTGCCAGCAGCCCGCGTCATAACTATGGCTACACCTTC. It specifies CASSPRHNYGYTF. The variable domain in full, completed from reference TRBV9 and TRBJ1-2, reads DSGVTQTPKHLITATGQRVTLRCSPRSGDLSVYWYQQSLDQGLQFLIQYYNGEERAKGNILERFSAQQFPDLHSELNLSSLELGDSALYFCASSPRHNYGYTFGSGTRLTVV.

This clonotype was counted a few times. The V call is TRBV27, the J call TRBJ2-5, with 13 bases matching TRBD2. The junction had 5 bases not matched to a gene; V was cut back by 6 bases and J by 4 bases. CDR3 size: 15 residues. Germline V gives CDR1 MNHEY, CDR2 SMNVEV (reference sequence). CDR3 DNA: TGTGCCAGCAGGGGACGACTAGCGGGAGGAGAGACCCAGTACTTC. Translated: CASRGRLAGGETQYF.

The gene calls are TRBV27 and TRBJ2-2, with D tentatively TRBD1 (5 bases). The CDR3 covers 15 residues. Trimming shortened V by 2 bases and J by 3 bases, and 10 bases separated the two germline ends. Germline V CDR1 and CDR2: MNHEY, SMNVEV (reference sequence). The CDR3 DNA reads TGTGCCAGCAGTTTACGCAGGGTCCACACCGGGGAGCTGTTTTTT. Amino acid sequence: CASSLRRVHTGELFF.

This clonotype was picked up a small number of times. The CDR3 DNA reads as TGCAGTGCTAGAGTCGGGATCTTAAACTATGGCTACACCTTC. This translates into CSARVGILNYGYTF. The rearrangement uses TRBV20-1 and TRBJ1-2; no clear D gene. In germline, CDR1 is DFQATT, CDR2 SNEGSKA (reference sequence). The CDR3 is made up of 14 amino acids. Trimming removed 1 base from V and 2 bases from J, with 11 bases in between.

The chain recombines TRBV7-9 with TRBJ2-1; 8 bases map to TRBD2. Losses at the gene ends were 4 bases for V and 13 bases for J; bases not matched to a gene: 6. This CDR3 is built from 12 residues. Per the germline V gene, CDR1 is SEHNR and CDR2 is FQNEAQ (reference sequence). The DNA of the CDR3 is TGTGCCAGCAGCTCGGGGGGGCCGAACCAGTTCTTC. As protein: CASSSGGPNQFF.

Many counts were recorded for this clonotype. CDR3 sequence reads: CASSFKGADTDTQYF. CDR3 nucleotide sequence: TGTGCCAGCAGTTTCAAGGGGGCGGACACAGATACGCAGTATTTT. The V call is TRBV28, the J call TRBJ2-3; 7 bases are a match to TRBD1. The CDR3 spans 15 residues. The germline V gene has CDR1 MDHEN and CDR2 SYDVKM. V lost 3 bases to trimming and J lost 2 bases; unmatched junction nucleotides: 5.

This clonotype has ten or more counts. This chain joins TRBV11-2 and TRBJ2-3, with 10 bases lining up with TRBD2. The CDR3 runs to 16 residues. Looked up from germline, CDR1 is SGHAT and CDR2 is FQNNGV. V was pared by 5 bases and J by 6 bases, with 11 bases of the junction left unmatched. The chain's CDR3 is CASSRRAGGPSDTQYF. CDR3 coding DNA: TGTGCCAGCAGCCGCAGAGCGGGAGGGCCCTCGGATACGCAGTATTTT.

In its sample, this clonotype was seen many times. The chain couples TRBV28 to TRBJ2-3, with 9 bases lining up with TRBD1. V lost 6 bases and J lost 6; bases outside the gene matches: 4. This CDR3 spans 13 amino acids. Germline CDR1 MDHEN, CDR2 SYDVKM. The CDR3 region is CASSPGQGDTQYF. The DNA of the CDR3 is TGTGCCAGCAGCCCGGGACAGGGTGATACGCAGTATTTT. Full variable domain (rest looked up from reference TRBV28 and TRBJ2-3): DVKVTQSSRYLVKRTGEKVFLECVQDMDHENMFWYRQDPGLGLRLIYFSYDVKMKEKGDIPEGYSVSREKKERFSLILESASTNQTSMYLCASSPGQGDTQYFGPGTRLTVL.

This clonotype has a count of ten or more. The rearrangement uses TRBV7-6 and TRBJ2-7; 8 bases match TRBD1. CDR1 SGHVS and CDR2 FNYEAQ come from the germline V gene. The CDR3 totals 15 residues. The V and J ends lost 5 bases and 3 bases, in that order; junction bases with no gene match: 9. CDR3 loop: CASSNQDRGGYEQYF. The CDR3, as DNA: TGTGCCAGCAGCAATCAAGACAGGGGCGGCTACGAGCAGTACTTC.

The sample holds many counts of this clonotype. V gene TRBV5-1 combines with J gene TRBJ1-1; 7 nucleotides agree with TRBD1. This CDR3 spans 14 amino acids. From germline, CDR1 is SGHRS and CDR2 YFSETQ. V was clipped by 3 bases and J by 1 base; unmatched bases: 3. The CDR3 nucleotides read TGCGCCAGCAGCTCACAGGGGACGAACACTGAAGCTTTCTTT. As protein: CASSSQGTNTEAFF.

This clonotype was seen many times. This chain uses TRBV2 with TRBJ1-6; TRBD1 matches at 9 bases. CDR1 and CDR2 from the germline V gene are SNHLY and FYNNEI. V trimming: 7 bases; J trimming: 5 bases; junction bases outside the gene matches: 6. This CDR3 contains 15 residues. CDR3 amino acids: CASNRDRANNSPLHF. CDR3 DNA: TGTGCCAGCAACAGGGACAGGGCTAATAATTCACCCCTCCACTTT.

On this clonotype itself: This may be a read error: a much more frequent sequence differs by one nucleotide. This rearrangement joins TRBV20-1 to TRBJ2-7, with 10 bases fitting TRBD2. Germline V gene lookup returns CDR1 DFQATT and CDR2 SNEGSKA (reference sequence). The CDR3 has 15 residues. The CDR3 DNA follows: TGCAGTGCTGAGCCCCTAGCGGGAGAGGCCTACGGGCAGTACTTC. Amino acid sequence: CSAEPLAGEAYGQYF.

The rearrangement joins TRBV5-1 to TRBJ2-7; TRBD2 matches at 9 bases. Unmatched junction bases numbered 5, after V lost 1 base and J lost 3 bases. Germline CDR1 and CDR2: SGHRS and YFSETQ. This CDR3 contains 15 residues. In DNA, the CDR3 is TGCGCCAGCAGCTTGCCTCTGACTAGCGGCTACGAGCAGTACTTC. It is translated as CASSLPLTSGYEQYF.

This clonotype appeared many times. V is TRBV11-2 and J is TRBJ2-1; D gene ambiguous. The ends were cut back, 5 bases at V and 8 bases at J, with 4 bases in the middle. The CDR3 is 10 residues long. In germline, CDR1 is SGHAT, CDR2 FQNNGV. DNA of the CDR3: TGTGCCAGCAGCCATGATGAGCAGTTCTTC. As protein: CASSHDEQFF.

This clonotype was counted at least ten times. V gene TRBV5-1 combines with J gene TRBJ2-1, with D hard to call. Looked up from germline, CDR1 is SGHRS and CDR2 is YFSETQ. The CDR3 is 15 residues long. V was cut by 1 base and J by 3 bases, with 11 bases left in between. For the CDR3, the DNA is TGCGCCAGCAGCTTGCCAGATGGGGTCTACAATGAGCAGTTCTTC. Its translation: CASSLPDGVYNEQFF.

This clonotype appeared many times. This chain uses TRBV9 with TRBJ1-5; no clear D gene. CDR3 length equals 14 residues. Germline V gene data show CDR1 as SGDLS and CDR2 as YYNGEE. The V gene lost 2 bases and the J gene lost 1 base, with 7 bases spanning the gap. DNA of the CDR3: TGTGCCAGCAGCGTGGAGGACAGCAATCAGCCCCAGCATTTT. Its protein product is CASSVEDSNQPQHF.

This clonotype has ten or more counts. This chain uses TRBV2 with TRBJ2-3; TRBD1 matches at 10 bases. The CDR3 is 15 amino acids. V shed 6 bases and J 4 bases; nucleotides not matched to a gene: 7. Per germline, CDR1 SNHLY and CDR2 FYNNEI. The CDR3 is CASSRDRGSPDTQYF. CDR3 coding DNA: TGTGCCAGCAGCAGGGACAGGGGAAGTCCAGATACGCAGTATTTT.

This rearrangement joins TRBV29-1 to TRBJ2-5, with TRBD1 matching 7 bases. J was trimmed by 5 bases and V by 5 bases; bases with no gene match: 14. The CDR3 is 15 residues long. The germline CDR1 and CDR2 sequences are SQVTM and ANQGSEA. The CDR3, as DNA: TGCAGCGTTTCGAGGGGGCACACATCCCGGGAGACCCAGTACTTC. This gives the protein CSVSRGHTSRETQYF.

Remarks on this clonotype: It is unclear where the CDR3 begins or ends on the DNA, so no DNA is shown, and the CDR3 is as TCRdb lists it. The chain employs TRBV7-8 and TRBJ1-5. The CDR3 has 22 residues if both end residues are counted. Per the germline V gene, CDR1 is SGHVS and CDR2 is FQNEAQ. The CDR3: CASSIYLCSVAFGSDGNQPQHF.

Regarding this clonotype: A much larger clone sits a single nucleotide away, making a read error possible. The chain couples TRBV28 to TRBJ2-5; D possibly corresponds to TRBD1 (6 bases). In germline, CDR1 is MDHEN, CDR2 SYDVKM. V lost 10 bases to trimming and J lost 5 bases, with 17 bases between them. The CDR3 totals 13 residues. This chain's CDR3 is CANGQTPGETQYF. DNA for the CDR3: TGTGCCAACGGACAGACGCCCGGGGAGACCCAGTACTTC.

This clonotype was counted a single time. The V call is TRBV12-3 or TRBV12-4, the J call TRBJ1-1, with D hard to call. The V gene lost 10 bases and the J gene lost 4 bases, with 16 bases spanning the gap. The CDR3 length is 13 residues. CDR3 protein: CATATERVTEAFF. In DNA, the CDR3 is TGTGCCACCGCAACAGAAAGGGTCACTGAAGCTTTCTTT.

This sequence joins TRBV7-9 and TRBJ2-5; 7 bases align to TRBD1. The CDR3 length is 15 residues. With V trimmed by 6 bases and J by 5 bases, 12 bases remained unmatched. The V gene's germline CDR1 is SEHNR and CDR2 FQNEAQ (reference sequence). In DNA form, the CDR3 reads TGTGCCAGCAGGAATAGGGACAGCTTTAAGGAGACCCAGTACTTC. It is translated as CASRNRDSFKETQYF.

The CDR3 DNA is TGCGCCAGCAGCCACCCGGCCAGTAACTATGGCTACACCTTC. It codes for CASSHPASNYGYTF. The chain has TRBV5-1 and TRBJ1-2, with unresolved D. This CDR3 is built from 14 residues. V dropped 4 bases and J dropped 1 base, with 11 bases sitting between them. CDR1 SGHRS and CDR2 YFSETQ come from the germline V gene.